This TCR beta chain was captured in a study of breast tumors, draining lymph nodes, adjacent tissues. The sample holds many counts of this clonotype. Samples came from axillary lymph nodes draining the breast cancer. TCRdb re-called the multiplex PCR reads through MiXCR, storing one row per CDR3 protein. The table includes 85,000 to 130,000 distinct CDR3 sequences, 21% detected once. Trimming shortened V by 0 bases and J by 3 bases, and 3 bases separated the two germline ends. This CDR3 has 13 residues. The clonotype was recovered from a female donor with breast cancer. Some clones in this sample may be carry-over from other donors' samples. Input material: axillary lymph node tissue. This chain joins TRBV12-3 or TRBV12-4 and TRBJ1-5; D is uncertain. CDR3 sequence: CASSLADNQPQHF. The CDR3 DNA follows: TGTGCCAGCAGTTTAGCGGACAATCAGCCCCAGCATTTT.